The clone carrying this T cell receptor (beta chain) has a count of ten or more. V shed 5 bases and J shed 0 bases, with 9 bases lying between them. Germline V gives CDR1 SGHRS, CDR2 YFSETQ. The CDR3 is 13 residues long. TCR alpha and beta CDR3 regions were amplified from RNA using iRepertoire nested multiplex PCR. From the multiplex PCR reads, TCRdb called clonotypes with MiXCR, one entry per CDR3 protein. The repertoire consists of about 400,000 distinct CDR3 sequences, with more than 35% occurring once and the leading ten covering more than 10%. This record belongs to a study of glioma-infiltrating T cells.

The chain is built from TRBV5-1 and TRBJ2-7; D tentatively reads TRBD1 or TRBD2 (5 bases each). Specimen: glioma tissue, nonneoplastic brain tissue, or PBMCs (not recorded which). The receptor was isolated from a human donor with low-grade glioma or glioblastoma, undergoing nonglioma brain surgery, or in good health (not recorded which). The CDR3 here is CASSRDASYEQYF. CDR3 sequence (DNA): TGCGCCAGCAGTCGGGACGCCTCCTACGAGCAGTACTTC.